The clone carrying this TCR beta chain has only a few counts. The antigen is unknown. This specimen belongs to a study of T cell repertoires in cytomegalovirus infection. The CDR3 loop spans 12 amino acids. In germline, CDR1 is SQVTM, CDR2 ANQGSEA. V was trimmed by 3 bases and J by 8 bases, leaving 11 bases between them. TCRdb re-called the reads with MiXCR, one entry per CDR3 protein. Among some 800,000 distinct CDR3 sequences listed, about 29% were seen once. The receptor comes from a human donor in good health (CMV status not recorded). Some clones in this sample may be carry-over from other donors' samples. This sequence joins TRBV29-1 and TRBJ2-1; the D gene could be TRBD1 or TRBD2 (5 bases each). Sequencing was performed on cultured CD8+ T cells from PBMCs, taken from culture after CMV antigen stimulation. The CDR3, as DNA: TGCAGCGTTGAGTCCCGGGGCGATGAGCAGTTCTTC. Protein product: CSVESRGDEQFF.